This T cell receptor (beta chain) was observed in a study of blood T cell repertoires in COVID-19 (dated by TCRdb to the early 2020s). Regarding the study in general: Collaborator samples came from the United States, Italy and Spain and covered acute and convalescent phases of COVID-19. The dataset comprised deeply sampled blood TCRbeta repertoires from subjects exposed to, actively infected with, or recovered from COVID-19. Samples came from the ongoing ImmuneRACE study (first 160 participants) plus 1,254 subjects from 6 global collaborators. A de-identified subject ID, COVID-19 status, age in years and sex were almost always included in the sample metadata. Where available, HLA class I and class II types were obtained from metadata supplied by the sample provider rather than from assay-based typing. The material from the prospective study consisted of cDNA or gDNA derived from T cells, B-cell-depleted T cells, or PBMCs. The repertoires were made available in a free public database intended to serve as a resource for research on the immune response to SARS-CoV-2.

TCRbeta CDR3 regions were amplified from genomic DNA by means of the immunoSEQ Assay, a bias-controlled multiplex PCR. The authors processed their data as follows. Within the assay, amplification of reference gene primers was used to estimate how many nucleated cells each sample contained. Sequence reads were collapsed and filtered to measure the absolute abundance of every unique TCRbeta CDR3 rearrangement. For each sample, productive Simpson clonality was calculated as the square root of Simpson's diversity index over productive rearrangements. The table was pulled from immuneACCESS by TCRdb, which kept in-frame rearrangements only. Such tables lose some clones; where checked, under half of the loss comes from unresolved V genes, and the rest has no known cause. The V and J calls and clone size come from that table; D and trimming were worked out from the DNA. The sample records 120,000 to 150,000 clones, around 80% of which are singletons. The ten largest clonotypes hold 5% of the sample.

The germline V gene gives CDR1 as KGHDR and CDR2 as SFDVKD. Relative to germline, V is 10 bases shorter and J is 2 bases shorter, with 12 bases between their ends. The CDR3, cysteine through phenylalanine, is 13 amino acids long. Only the CDR3 DNA stays, 39 bases, in frame from base 1. General findings and caveats noted by the study authors: How much clinical and demographic metadata was included differed by source and by participant, and the metadata was provided uncurated.

Collaborating institutions collected whole blood in K2EDTA tubes following their own protocols. For TCRbeta analysis, collaborators shipped samples in one of three forms: frozen whole blood, isolated PBMCs, or DNA extracted from either of those sample types. With respect to this clone: Its antigen remains undetermined. Qualities for individual bases were not recorded, and no much larger clone is one base off.

Sequenced sample: peripheral blood. The TCR comes from a woman aged 45-65 years with acute or convalescent COVID-19. The chain uses TRBV24-1 and TRBJ2-3; TRBD2 is perhaps the D gene, given 6 matching bases. For the CDR3, the sequence is CATGRGDTDTQYF. The DNA sequence reads TGTGCCACAGGCCGCGGGGACACAGATACGCAGTATTTT.